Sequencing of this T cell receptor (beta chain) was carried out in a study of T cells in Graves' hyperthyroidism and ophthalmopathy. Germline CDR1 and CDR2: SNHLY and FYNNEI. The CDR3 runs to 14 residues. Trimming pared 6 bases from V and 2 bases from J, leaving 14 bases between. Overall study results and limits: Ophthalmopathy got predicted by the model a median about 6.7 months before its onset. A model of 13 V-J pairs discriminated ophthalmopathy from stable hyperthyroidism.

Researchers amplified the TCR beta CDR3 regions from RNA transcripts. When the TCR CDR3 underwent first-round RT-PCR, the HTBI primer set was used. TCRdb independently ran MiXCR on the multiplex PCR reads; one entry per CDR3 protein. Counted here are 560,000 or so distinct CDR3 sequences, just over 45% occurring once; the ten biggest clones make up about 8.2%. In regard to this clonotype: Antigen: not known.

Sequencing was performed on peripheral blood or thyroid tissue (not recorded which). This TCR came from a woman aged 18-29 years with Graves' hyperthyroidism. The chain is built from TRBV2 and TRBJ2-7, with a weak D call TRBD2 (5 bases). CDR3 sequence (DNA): TGTGCCAGCAGCAGGAGGCGCGGCCCCTACGAGCAGTACTTC. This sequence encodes CASSRRRGPYEQYF.